This T cell receptor (beta chain) was found in a study of Ad26.COV2.S vaccination and SARS-CoV-2 variants. The germline V and J ends were trimmed by 4 bases and 8 bases, with 5 bases remaining between them. Germline CDR1 SGHTA, CDR2 FQGNSA. CDR3 size: 10 residues. Using immunoSEQ multiplex PCR, the repertoire was profiled, and TCRdb retains in-frame clones only, with some absent. Counted here are some 350,000 clones, 92% occurring once; the ten biggest clones make up about 3.9%. Remarks on this clone: Its cognate antigen is unknown.

Findings and caveats of the study: Analyses of TCR breadth and depth may have underestimated total T cell responses. The placebo group had lower spike-specific TCR breadth than the vaccine recipients did.

The sample consisted of peripheral blood, taken after recovery from COVID-19. The clonotype was recovered from a human donor who had recovered from COVID-19. The chain joins TRBV7-2 to TRBJ1-1; no firm D call. The chain's CDR3 is CASSSREAFF. CDR3 nucleotides: TGTGCCAGCAGCTCACGAGAAGCTTTCTTT.